This T cell receptor (beta chain) was recorded in a study of blood T cell repertoires in COVID-19. Profiling relied on immunoSEQ multiplex PCR, and the TCRdb table lists in-frame clones only, not all of them. The sample carries over 150,000 clones, roughly 76% recorded once. Per the germline V gene, CDR1 is SGHTA and CDR2 is FQGNSA. The length of the CDR3 is 15 residues. V lost 1 base, J lost 4 bases, and 11 bases lay in between. The rearrangement joins TRBV7-2 to TRBJ2-1; D unclear. The source is an elderly woman with COVID-19, enrolled during active disease. The sequenced material came from peripheral blood. CDR3 sequence: CASSLGPSVYNEQFF. CDR3 bases: TGTGCCAGCAGCTTAGGTCCCAGCGTATACAATGAGCAGTTCTTC.